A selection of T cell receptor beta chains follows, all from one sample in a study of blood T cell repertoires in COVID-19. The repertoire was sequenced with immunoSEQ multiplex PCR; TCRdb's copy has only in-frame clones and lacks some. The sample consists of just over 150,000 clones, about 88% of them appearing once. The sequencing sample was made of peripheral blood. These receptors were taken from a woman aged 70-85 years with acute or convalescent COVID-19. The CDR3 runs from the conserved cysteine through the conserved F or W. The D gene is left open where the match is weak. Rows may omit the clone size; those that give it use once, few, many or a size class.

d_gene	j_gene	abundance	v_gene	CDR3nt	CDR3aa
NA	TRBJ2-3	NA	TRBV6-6	TGTGCCAGCAGTTTAAACACAGATACGCAGTATTTT	CASSLNTDTQYF
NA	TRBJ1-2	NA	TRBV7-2	TGTGCCAGCAGCTTAGGCAGTTCGGCGGCAACGCTCAACTATGGCTACACCTTC	CASSLGSSAATLNYGYTF
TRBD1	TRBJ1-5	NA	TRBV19	TGTGCCAGTAGAGTATATACAGGGGGTGGTCAGCCCCAGCATTTT	CASRVYTGGGQPQHF
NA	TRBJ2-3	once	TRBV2	TGTGCCAGCAGTGATCAGGGCACAGATACGCAGTATTTT	CASSDQGTDTQYF
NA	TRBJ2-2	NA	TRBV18	TGTGCCAGCTCGCACGACTCCACCGGGGAGCTGTTTTTT	CASSHDSTGELFF
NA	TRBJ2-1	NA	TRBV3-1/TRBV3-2	TGTGCCAGCAGCCAAGATGGTAGCGTAAGGGAGCAGTTCTTC	CASSQDGSVREQFF
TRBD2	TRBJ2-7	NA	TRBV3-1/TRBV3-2	TGTGCCAGCAGCCCAAAAGGCCGGGGGGGGTCCTACGAGCAGTACTTC	CASSPKGRGGSYEQYF
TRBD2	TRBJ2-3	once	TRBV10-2	TGCGCCAGCAGTGGGTTGGCGGGGGGTACAGATACGCAGTATTTT	CASSGLAGGTDTQYF
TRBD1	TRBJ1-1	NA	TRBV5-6	TGTGCCAGCAGCTTTAGGGACAGGGAAGCTTTCTTT	CASSFRDREAFF
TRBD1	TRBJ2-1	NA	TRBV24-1	TGTGCCACCAGTGATCTCTCGGGACAGGGCCACTACAATGAGCAGTTCTTC	CATSDLSGQGHYNEQFF
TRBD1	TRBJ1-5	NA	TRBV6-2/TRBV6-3	TGTGCCAGCAGTTACTACTCCGGGACAGGGTCCCAGCCCCAGCATTTT	CASSYYSGTGSQPQHF
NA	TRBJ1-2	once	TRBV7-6	TGTGCCAGCAGCTTAGGGGCAGCTAACTATGGCTACACCTTC	CASSLGAANYGYTF
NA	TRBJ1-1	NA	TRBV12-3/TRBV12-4	TGTGCCAGCAGCCAACAGGTGAACACTGAAGCTTTCTTT	CASSQQVNTEAFF
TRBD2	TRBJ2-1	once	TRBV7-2	TGTGCCAGCAGCTTAGGGTTCAGCGGGGGGATTAACAATGAGCAGTTCTTC	CASSLGFSGGINNEQFF
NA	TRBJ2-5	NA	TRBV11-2	TGTGCCAGCAGCTTATTTTCGGGACAAGAGACCCAGTACTTC	CASSLFSGQETQYF
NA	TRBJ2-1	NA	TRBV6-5	TGTGCCAGCACCGATAGGGGTGAGCAGTTCTTC	CASTDRGEQFF
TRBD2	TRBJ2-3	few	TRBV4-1	TGCGCCAGCAGCCAAGAAAGTCCAGCGGGGAGAGATACGCAGTATTTT	CASSQESPAGRDTQYF
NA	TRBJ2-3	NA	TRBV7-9	TGTGCCAGCAGCTGGGACTCCACAGATACGCAGTATTTT	CASSWDSTDTQYF
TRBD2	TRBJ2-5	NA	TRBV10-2	TGCGCCAGCAGTGATCGGTCTAGCGGCTTTGGGACCCAGTACTTC	CASSDRSSGFGTQYF
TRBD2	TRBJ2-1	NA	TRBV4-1	TGCGCCAGCAGCCAAGCCCCGGGACTAGCGCGTGAGCAGTTCTTC	CASSQAPGLAREQFF
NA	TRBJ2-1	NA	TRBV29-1	TGCAGCGTTGACGGGAACCGAGGGAATGAGCAGTTCTTC	CSVDGNRGNEQFF
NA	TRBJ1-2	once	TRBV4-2	TGTGCCAGCACCGCGGGACCACACTATGGCTACACCTTC	CASTAGPHYGYTF
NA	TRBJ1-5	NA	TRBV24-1	TGTGCCACCAGTGATCTGGACAGCAACCAGCCCCAGCATTTT	CATSDLDSNQPQHF
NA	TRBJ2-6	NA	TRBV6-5	TGTGCCAGCAGTTACCCCGGGGTCGGGGCCAACGTCCTGACTTTC	CASSYPGVGANVLTF
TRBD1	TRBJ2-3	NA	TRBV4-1	TGCGCCAGCAGCCTACGACAGGGGGCGGGGACAGATACGCAGTATTTT	CASSLRQGAGTDTQYF
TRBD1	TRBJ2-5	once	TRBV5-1	TGCGCCAGCAGCTCTACGGGACAGGGATACGGGGAGACCCAGTACTTC	CASSSTGQGYGETQYF
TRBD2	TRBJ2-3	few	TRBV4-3	TGCGCCAGCAGCCCCCAGCTCGCAGCGGGGGGTTCGCAGTATTTT	CASSPQLAAGGSQYF
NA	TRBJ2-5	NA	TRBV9	TGTGCCAGCAGCCGAAGGTGGGCCCAAGAGACCCAGTACTTC	CASSRRWAQETQYF
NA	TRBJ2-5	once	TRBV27	TGTGCCAGCAGTCCCGGTGGAGCCCCTCGTGAGACCCAGTACTTC	CASSPGGAPRETQYF
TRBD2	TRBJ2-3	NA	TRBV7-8	TGTGCCAGCAGCTCCCTTGGGCGGGGGTACACAGATACGCAGTATTTT	CASSSLGRGYTDTQYF
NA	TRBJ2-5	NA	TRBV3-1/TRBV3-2	TGTGCCAGCAGCCGAGGGGACTTTTCCCAAGAGACCCAGTACTTC	CASSRGDFSQETQYF
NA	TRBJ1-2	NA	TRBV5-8	TGTGCCAGCAGCTCCAACAGGCATGGCTACACCTTC	CASSSNRHGYTF
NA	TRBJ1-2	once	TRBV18	TGTGCCAGCTCACTTTTGGAACAGGATGCTGGCTACACCTTC	CASSLLEQDAGYTF
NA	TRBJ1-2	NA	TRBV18	TGTGCCAGCTCACCTTGGGAGTCCAACTATGGCTACACCTTC	CASSPWESNYGYTF
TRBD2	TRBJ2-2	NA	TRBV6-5	TGTGCCAGCCTGACGGGACTAGCGGGAACCGGGGAGCTGTTTTTT	CASLTGLAGTGELFF
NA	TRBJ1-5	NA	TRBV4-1	TGCGCCAGCAGCCAAGCGGGAACACTTAGCAATCAGCCCCAGCATTTT	CASSQAGTLSNQPQHF
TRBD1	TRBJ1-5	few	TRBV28	TGTGCCAGCGGAAAGACCGGGACAGGGAGTCGGCAGCCCCAGCATTTT	CASGKTGTGSRQPQHF
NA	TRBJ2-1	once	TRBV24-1	TGTGCCACCAGTGCCGAAAGCGGGACAGGTTACAATGAGCAGTTCTTC	CATSAESGTGYNEQFF
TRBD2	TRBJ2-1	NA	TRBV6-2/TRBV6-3	TGTGCCAGCAGCTCCGGGACTAGCGGCTACAATGAGCAGTTCTTC	CASSSGTSGYNEQFF
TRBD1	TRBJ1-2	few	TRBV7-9	TGTGCCAACCCCTCGACAGGGGAGGCGGGTGGCTACACCTTC	CANPSTGEAGGYTF
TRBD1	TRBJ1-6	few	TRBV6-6	TGTGCCAGCCTTCCGGGACAGAACTATAATTCACCCCTCCACTTT	CASLPGQNYNSPLHF